Each of the 30 T cell receptor beta chains below was sequenced from the same sample in a study of blood T cell repertoires in COVID-19. Here immunoSEQ multiplex PCR was the method, and the copy in TCRdb shows in-frame clones only, minus some. The data hold under 250,000 clones, with approximately 90% observed a single time. Sample: PBMCs or T cells enriched from blood (not recorded which). All receptors come from a woman between 18 and 30 years old in a cohort exposed to, infected with or recovered from COVID-19 (not recorded which).

The rearrangement uses TRBV6-6 and TRBJ2-1; 9 nucleotides match TRBD2. V lost 10 bases and J lost 5; bases outside the gene matches: 9. The CDR3 spans 14 residues. From germline, CDR1 is MNHNY and CDR2 SVGAGI (reference sequence). The CDR3 reads CATVPGGRDNEQFF. The CDR3 DNA sequence: TGTGCCACCGTGCCTGGCGGGAGGGACAATGAGCAGTTCTTC.

V is TRBV6-5 and J is TRBJ1-1; D is perhaps TRBD1 (6 bases). Germline V lookup: CDR1 MNHEY, CDR2 SVGAGI. Trimming stripped 7 bases from V and 3 bases from J, with 15 bases between. The CDR3 contains 14 residues. The CDR3 region has the DNA TGTGCCAGCATCAAAACCAGGGGAGACACTGAAGCTTTCTTT. Residues: CASIKTRGDTEAFF.

CDR3 sequence reads: CASSYGTSGNTDTQYF. As DNA, the CDR3 is TGTGCCAGCAGTTATGGGACTAGCGGGAACACAGATACGCAGTATTTT. V is TRBV6-5 and J is TRBJ2-3; 13 bases fit TRBD2. The V gene end was trimmed by 3 bases and the J gene end by 2 bases; junction bases not matched to a gene: 2. The CDR3 contains 16 residues. Germline V gene lookup returns CDR1 MNHEY and CDR2 SVGAGI.

The chain joins TRBV19 to TRBJ1-3; the match to TRBD1 covers 8 bases. After removal of 3 bases from V and 4 bases from J, the junction contained 5 bases not matched to a gene. This CDR3 spans 15 amino acids. Germline-derived CDR1 and CDR2 are LNHDA and SQIVND (reference sequence). CDR3: CASSILTGAGNTIYF. The CDR3 DNA follows: TGTGCCAGTAGTATCCTGACAGGGGCCGGAAACACCATATATTTT.

V is TRBV5-8 and J is TRBJ1-5; D is unresolved. The CDR3 covers 14 residues. Deletions cut 0 bases from V and 0 bases from J, with 4 bases between. CDR1 and CDR2 (germline): SGHTS, YDEGEE. CDR3 coding DNA: TGTGCCAGCAGCTTGGAACATAGCAATCAGCCCCAGCATTTT. It yields the protein CASSLEHSNQPQHF. The full variable domain, rest sourced from reference TRBV5-8 and TRBJ1-5, is EAGVTQSPTHLIKTRGQQATLRCSPISGHTSVYWYQQALGLGLQFLLWYDEGEERNRGNFPPRFSGRQFPNYSSELNVNALELEDSALYLCASSLEHSNQPQHFGDGTRLSIL.

This clone has more than one count but fewer than ten. This rearrangement joins TRBV2 to TRBJ2-3; D remains ambiguous. Germline V gives CDR1 SNHLY, CDR2 FYNNEI. CDR3 length: 17 amino acids. V was shortened by 4 bases and J by 2 bases, with 19 bases between the two germline ends. CDR3 bases: TGTGCCAGCAGTGCACCAACCCGACTCTTCCACACAGATACGCAGTATTTT. Translated, it gives CASSAPTRLFHTDTQYF. Variable domain in full (rest from reference TRBV2 and TRBJ2-3): EPEVTQTPSHQVTQMGQEVILRCVPISNHLYFYWYRQILGQKVEFLVSFYNNEISEKSEIFDDQFSVERPDGSNFTLKIRSTKLEDSAMYFCASSAPTRLFHTDTQYFGPGTRLTVL.

The chain joins TRBV7-8 to TRBJ2-1, with D unresolved. The V and J ends lost 5 bases and 6 bases respectively, with 14 bases between them. The germline gives CDR1 SGHVS, CDR2 FQNEAQ. The CDR3 totals 14 residues. The CDR3 nucleotides are TGTGCCAGCAGCCACAGTGATGTAGTCAATGAGCAGTTCTTC. This sequence encodes CASSHSDVVNEQFF.

The chain carries TRBV6-5 and TRBJ1-2, with D possibly matching TRBD1 (6 bases). CDR1 is MNHEY, CDR2 SVGAGI, per germline. The length of the CDR3 is 16 residues. V lost 0 bases, J lost 4 bases, and 15 bases lay in between. The CDR3 loop reads CASSYSYQGSFYGYTF. CDR3 in DNA: TGTGCCAGCAGTTACTCCTACCAGGGGTCTTTCTATGGCTACACCTTC.

The rearrangement uses TRBV14 and TRBJ2-1; D might be TRBD1 (5 bases). Germline V CDR1 and CDR2: SGHDN, FVKESK. The CDR3 is 14 residues long. Deletions cut 1 base from V and 9 bases from J, with 13 bases between. CDR3 sequence (DNA): TGTGCCAGCAGCCAAGTGAGCTGGGGCGGTGAGCAGTTCTTC. Protein sequence: CASSQVSWGGEQFF. Supplemented by reference TRBV14 and TRBJ2-1, the full variable domain reads EAGVTQFPSHSVIEKGQTVTLRCDPISGHDNLYWYRRVMGKEIKFLLHFVKESKQDESGMPNNRFLAERTGGTYSTLKVQPAELEDSGVYFCASSQVSWGGEQFFGPGTRLTVL.

The CDR3 DNA follows: TGTGCCAGCAGCTCGGGACAGAACTATGGCTACACCTTC. It is translated as CASSSGQNYGYTF. The chain is built from TRBV5-4 and TRBJ1-2; 7 bases fit TRBD1. Germline V gene data show CDR1 as SGHNT and CDR2 as YYREEE (reference sequence). The trim removed 3 bases at V and 2 bases at J, leaving 1 base unmatched. This CDR3 is built from 13 residues.

Points on this clone: Other DNA sequences in the sample encode the same CDR3. V and J are TRBV5-1 and TRBJ1-2; D gene ambiguous. Trimming pared 0 bases from V and 3 bases from J, leaving 6 bases between. This CDR3 contains 13 residues. From germline, CDR1 is SGHRS and CDR2 YFSETQ. In nucleotides, the CDR3 is TGCGCCAGCAGCTTGGGCGGGGACTATGGCTACACCTTC. It translates to CASSLGGDYGYTF.

This chain links TRBV6-9 with TRBJ1-1; TRBD1 aligns across 7 bases. The CDR3 has 14 amino acids. Germline V gives CDR1 MNHGY, CDR2 SVAAGI. Trimming took 6 bases from V and 3 from J; bases not matched to a gene: 7. The CDR3 DNA is TGTGCCAGCAGGCCGAACAGGGGAGACACTGAAGCTTTCTTT. Translation gives CASRPNRGDTEAFF.

V usage is TRBV11-3 and J usage is TRBJ1-1; no reliable D call. CDR3 length: 12 amino acids. The germline gives CDR1 SGHNT, CDR2 YENEEA. Trimming removed 3 bases from V and 7 bases from J, with 9 bases in between. DNA of the CDR3: TGTGCCAGCAGCTTCCGGGAGGGTGAAGCTTTCTTT. Protein: CASSFREGEAFF. Filled out from reference TRBV11-3 and TRBJ1-1, the complete variable domain reads EAGVVQSPRYKIIEKKQPVAFWCNPISGHNTLYWYLQNLGQGPELLIRYENEEAVDDSQLPKDRFSAERLKGVDSTLKIQPAELGDSAVYLCASSFREGEAFFGQGTRLTVV.

The rearrangement uses TRBV28 and TRBJ2-5; D is undetermined. This CDR3 is built from 11 residues. The germline CDR1 and CDR2 sequences are MDHEN and SYDVKM. V lost 11 bases and J 5 bases, leaving 12 bases between the germline ends. The CDR3 coding sequence is TGTGCCTCGAGACTGGTGGAGACCCAGTACTTC. As protein: CASRLVETQYF.

The chain carries TRBV6-4 and TRBJ2-1, with TRBD2 matching over 9 bases. Losses at the gene ends were 0 bases for V and 7 bases for J; bases not matched to a gene: 7. Germline assignment: CDR1 MRHNA and CDR2 SNTAGT. The CDR3 loop spans 16 amino acids. In DNA form, the CDR3 reads TGTGCCAGCAGTGACTCTGTAGCTAGCGGGGTTAATGAGCAGTTCTTC. It yields the protein CASSDSVASGVNEQFF.

The chain uses TRBV6-5 and TRBJ1-1; no reliable D call. V was shortened by 4 bases and J by 5 bases, with 5 bases between the two germline ends. The CDR3 covers 11 residues. Germline CDR1 MNHEY, CDR2 SVGAGI. This chain's CDR3 is CASSSRTEAFF. The CDR3 DNA sequence: TGTGCCAGCAGTTCCCGTACTGAAGCTTTCTTT.

The chain combines TRBV9 with TRBJ1-2, with D unclear. Trimming shortened V by 0 bases and J by 4 bases, and 16 bases separated the two germline ends. CDR3 size: 16 residues. Germline values: CDR1 SGDLS, CDR2 YYNGEE. CDR3: CASSVATALGVYGYTF. The DNA for the CDR3 is TGTGCCAGCAGCGTAGCTACGGCCTTGGGAGTCTATGGCTACACCTTC. The full variable domain, in which reference TRBV9 and TRBJ1-2 provide the parts outside the CDR3, is DSGVTQTPKHLITATGQRVTLRCSPRSGDLSVYWYQQSLDQGLQFLIQYYNGEERAKGNILERFSAQQFPDLHSELNLSSLELGDSALYFCASSVATALGVYGYTFGSGTRLTVV.

The chain employs TRBV5-4 and TRBJ1-2; the D is unclear. CDR3 length: 12 amino acids. The germline V and J ends were trimmed by 4 bases and 5 bases, with 9 bases remaining between them. The germline gives CDR1 SGHNT, CDR2 YYREEE (reference sequence). CDR3 protein: CASSPRGYGYTF. The DNA for the CDR3 is TGTGCCAGCAGCCCTCGGGGTTATGGCTACACCTTC.

The V gene is TRBV18, the J gene TRBJ1-2; TRBD1 agrees at 10 bases. The V gene's germline CDR1 is KGHSH and CDR2 LQKENI. V lost 2 bases, J lost 7 bases, and 4 bases stayed unmatched. The CDR3 runs 14 residues. CDR3 nucleotides: TGTGCCAGCTCACCAGAGACAGGGGGCGGTGGCTACACCTTC. Translated, it gives CASSPETGGGGYTF.

This sequence joins TRBV28 and TRBJ2-2; 8 bases agree with TRBD1. V trimming: 5 bases; J trimming: 4 bases; junction bases outside the gene matches: 6. Germline CDR1 reads MDHEN; CDR2 reads SYDVKM. This CDR3 region has 15 residues. The CDR3 DNA is TGTGCCAGCAGTCTATTCACAGGGGGCACCGGGGAGCTGTTTTTT. Amino acids: CASSLFTGGTGELFF.

This chain connects TRBV3-1 (or the pseudogene TRBV3-2) to TRBJ1-1, with D unclear. There are 12 residues in the CDR3. The V end lost 4 bases, the J end lost 11 bases, and 14 bases lay between the germline ends. Germline CDR1 reads LGHDT; CDR2 reads YNNKEL (reference sequence). CDR3 in DNA: TGTGCCAGCAGCCGCTCTCCTGGAGGGGCTTTCTTT. This encodes CASSRSPGGAFF.

CDR3 in amino acids: CASSKGSRVNNSPLHF. The CDR3 DNA reads TGTGCCAGCAGCAAAGGAAGCAGGGTGAATAATTCACCCCTCCACTTT. The V and J genes are TRBV21-1 and TRBJ1-6; the listed D gene, TRBD1, was not tested against the DNA. TRBV21-1 is an annotated pseudogene. The CDR3 consists of 16 residues.

Here the CDR3 reads CASSATGQGTEQYF. CDR3 nucleotide sequence: TGTGCCAGCAGCGCCACGGGACAGGGGACCGAGCAGTACTTC. The J gene is TRBJ2-7, the V gene TRBV9; TRBD1 matches 10 bases. Germline V lookup: CDR1 SGDLS, CDR2 YYNGEE. Trimming at V came to 3 bases and at J to 6 bases, leaving 6 bases not matched to a gene. CDR3 length: 14 amino acids.

This chain joins TRBV28 and TRBJ1-5, with 7 bases identical to TRBD1. Trimming took 3 bases from V and 0 from J; bases not matched to a gene: 8. CDR1 is MDHEN and CDR2 is SYDVKM in the germline V gene. This CDR3 region has 17 residues. CDR3 protein: CASSFLGGQYSNQPQHF. The DNA of the CDR3 is TGTGCCAGCAGTTTCCTCGGGGGACAGTATAGCAATCAGCCCCAGCATTTT.

The V gene is TRBV4-2, the J gene TRBJ1-1; 9 bases are a match to TRBD1. CDR3 length equals 15 residues. Germline V gene lookup returns CDR1 LGHNA and CDR2 YNFKEQ. Germline trimming cut 3 bases from V and 3 bases from J; bases unmatched to any gene: 5. The CDR3 DNA follows: TGTGCCAGCAGCCAGGACAGGGGAGGTTACACTGAAGCTTTCTTT. Translated: CASSQDRGGYTEAFF.

This chain connects TRBV7-9 to TRBJ1-6, with D perhaps TRBD1 (6 bases). This CDR3 spans 17 amino acids. The germline gives CDR1 SEHNR, CDR2 FQNEAQ (reference sequence). The ends were cut back, 5 bases at V and 3 bases at J, with 17 bases in the middle. For the CDR3, the DNA is TGTGCCAGCAGCAAAAATTTAAGGGGGAACTATAATTCACCCCTCCACTTT. This translates into CASSKNLRGNYNSPLHF.

The rearrangement links TRBV7-8 to TRBJ2-5; tentative D call: TRBD2 (6 bases). The CDR3 consists of 16 residues. The germline gives CDR1 SGHVS, CDR2 FQNEAQ. The germline V and J ends were trimmed by 4 bases and 4 bases, with 19 bases remaining between them. Here the CDR3 DNA reads TGTGCCAGCAGCTCTACGGGTACTTCGGGAGCAGAGACCCAGTACTTC. As protein: CASSSTGTSGAETQYF.

V gene TRBV7-6 combines with J gene TRBJ2-5, with D perhaps TRBD2 (5 bases). CDR1 and CDR2 (germline): SGHVS, FNYEAQ. The CDR3 is 13 residues long. V lost 4 bases and J lost 5, with 11 bases in between. The CDR3 DNA is TGTGCCAGCAGCTCACTAGTTAAGGAGACCCAGTACTTC. It specifies CASSSLVKETQYF.

The chain combines TRBV30 with TRBJ2-3, with TRBD2 matching over 8 bases. CDR1 is GTSNPN, CDR2 SVGIG, per germline (reference sequence). The CDR3 contains 14 residues. J lost 6 bases, V lost 5 bases, and 10 bases had no gene match. CDR3 sequence reads: CAWSERGLSDTQYF. In DNA form, the CDR3 reads TGTGCCTGGTCAGAGCGGGGGTTGAGCGATACGCAGTATTTT.

This chain uses TRBV14 with TRBJ2-7, with D perhaps matching TRBD1 (6 bases). The V end was cut by 6 bases, the J end by 1 base, with 10 bases between. In germline, CDR1 is SGHDN, CDR2 FVKESK. The CDR3 runs to 13 residues. The CDR3 loop is CASRGRGSYEQYF. The CDR3 DNA follows: TGTGCCAGCAGGGGAAGGGGGTCCTACGAGCAGTACTTC.